Listed here are 22 T cell receptor beta chains from one sample, sequenced in a study of neoadjuvant anti-PD-1 for oral cavity cancer. Time point reported: after neoadjuvant nivolumab, at surgical resection. Libraries were prepared by immunoSEQ multiplex PCR; TCRdb keeps only in-frame clonotypes and omits some of them. The table has around 14,000 clones, 65% to 75% seen once; the top ten hold 2.5% to 3.5%. The sample in question was PBMCs, obtained after nivolumab (anti-PD-1) treatment. These receptors all come from a person between 40 and 85 years old with oral cavity squamous cell carcinoma.

This chain connects TRBV7-8 to TRBJ2-7; D is perhaps TRBD2 (6 bases). This CDR3 contains 12 residues. Germline-derived CDR1 and CDR2 are SGHVS and FQNEAQ. The ends were cut back, 5 bases at V and 5 bases at J, with 10 bases in the middle. The CDR3 protein is CASSLGGDEQYF. DNA of the CDR3: TGTGCCAGCAGCCTGGGAGGCGACGAGCAGTACTTC.

This chain links TRBV2 with TRBJ1-5; TRBD1 is a possible D gene (5 bases). V lost 1 base, J lost 11 bases, and 18 bases lay in between. The CDR3 is 15 residues long. The germline V gene encodes CDR1 SNHLY and CDR2 FYNNEI. CDR3 bases: TGTGCCAGCAGTGAAGAAGGGGCCAACCCTTGGGCCCAGCATTTT. Translated: CASSEEGANPWAQHF.

This clone appeared a single time. The chain's CDR3 is CASSHIQTPSGERQPQHF. In DNA form, the CDR3 reads TGCGCCAGCAGCCACATTCAAACACCTTCAGGGGAGAGACAGCCCCAGCATTTT. The rearrangement joins TRBV4-1 to TRBJ1-5, with D maybe TRBD1 (6 bases). The CDR3 is 18 residues long. V gave up 3 bases and J gave up 7 bases, with 25 bases separating them. CDR1 is MGHRA, CDR2 YSYEKL, per germline.

The rearrangement joins TRBV27 to TRBJ1-2; 10 positions match TRBD1. The V and J ends lost 5 bases and 7 bases, in that order; junction bases with no gene match: 4. The CDR3 is 13 amino acids. Germline V gene sequence: CDR1 MNHEY, CDR2 SMNVEV (reference sequence). CDR3 nucleotide sequence: TGTGCCAGCAGTGGTGACAGGGGGCTTGGCTACACCTTC. Amino acids: CASSGDRGLGYTF.

The chain employs TRBV6-5 and TRBJ2-7, with 11 bases fitting TRBD2. Trimming took 6 bases from V and 6 from J; bases not matched to a gene: 7. This CDR3 region has 14 residues. Looked up from germline, CDR1 is MNHEY and CDR2 is SVGAGI. CDR3 protein: CASRDTSGSSEQYF. The CDR3 region has the DNA TGTGCCAGCAGGGATACTAGCGGGAGTAGCGAGCAGTACTTC.

V and J are TRBV19 and TRBJ2-3; 8 bases agree with TRBD1. CDR3 length equals 15 residues. V lost 4 bases, J lost 0 bases, and 3 bases stayed unmatched. Per germline, CDR1 LNHDA and CDR2 SQIVND (reference sequence). The CDR3 region has the DNA TGTGCCAGTAGTAGGACAGGGTCTAGCACAGATACGCAGTATTTT. It is translated as CASSRTGSSTDTQYF.

J is TRBJ1-1 and V is TRBV28, with D uncertain. Trimming left V 4 bases short and J 7 bases short, with 10 bases between. The CDR3 loop spans 12 amino acids. The germline CDR1 and CDR2 sequences are MDHEN and SYDVKM. CDR3 region: CASSSPGYEAFF. The CDR3 DNA sequence: TGTGCCAGCAGTTCCCCAGGATATGAAGCTTTCTTT. The full variable domain, rest sourced from reference TRBV28 and TRBJ1-1, is DVKVTQSSRYLVKRTGEKVFLECVQDMDHENMFWYRQDPGLGLRLIYFSYDVKMKEKGDIPEGYSVSREKKERFSLILESASTNQTSMYLCASSSPGYEAFFGQGTRLTVV.

The chain has TRBV28 and TRBJ1-2; 8 bases are a match to TRBD1. The CDR3 covers 13 residues. V lost 7 bases to trimming and J lost 4 bases; unmatched junction nucleotides: 5. Per germline, CDR1 MDHEN and CDR2 SYDVKM. CDR3: CASKTGVLYGYTF. The CDR3 DNA reads as TGTGCCAGCAAGACAGGGGTCCTCTATGGCTACACCTTC.

The chain joins TRBV5-6 to TRBJ2-7, with 7 nucleotides matching TRBD2. The CDR3 covers 15 residues. Per the germline V gene, CDR1 is SGHDT and CDR2 is YYEEEE. Losses at the gene ends were 1 base for V and 6 bases for J; bases not matched to a gene: 10. CDR3 nucleotides: TGTGCCAGCAGCTTGTTCGCGGGAGCCTTAGGCGAGCAGTACTTC. Translating gives CASSLFAGALGEQYF.

This sequence joins TRBV6-1 and TRBJ2-1; 11 bases map to TRBD2. The germline V gene has CDR1 MNHNS and CDR2 SASEGT. The junction had 2 bases not matched to a gene; V was cut back by 4 bases and J by 3 bases. The CDR3 runs to 15 residues. As DNA, the CDR3 is TGTGCCAGCAGTGTGGGGACTAGCGGCTACAATGAGCAGTTCTTC. Amino acid sequence: CASSVGTSGYNEQFF.

CDR3: CASSYSNTAETQYF. DNA of the CDR3: TGTGCCAGCAGTTACTCGAATACCGCGGAGACCCAGTACTTC. The rearrangement joins TRBV6-5 to TRBJ2-5; D is uncertain. Germline CDR1 and CDR2: MNHEY and SVGAGI. Trimming pared 0 bases from V and 5 bases from J, leaving 10 bases between. The CDR3 runs to 14 residues.

The V and J genes are TRBV5-1 and TRBJ1-2, with D possibly TRBD1 on 5 matching bases. This CDR3 spans 15 amino acids. Germline V gene data show CDR1 as SGHRS and CDR2 as YFSETQ. Deletions cut 5 bases from V and 2 bases from J, with 16 bases between. CDR3 DNA sequence: TGCGCCAGCAGTCGGGACGGGGACCTCAACTATGGCTACACCTTC. Its protein is CASSRDGDLNYGYTF.

This clone was observed a handful of times. V and J are TRBV2 and TRBJ2-7, with D possibly matching TRBD2 (5 bases). This CDR3 comprises 13 residues. Trimming took off 5 bases at V and 6 bases at J, with 14 bases between the two ends. CDR1 is SNHLY and CDR2 is FYNNEI in the germline V gene. The CDR3 sequence: CASSSVGETEQYF. In nucleotides, the CDR3 is TGTGCCAGCAGTAGTGTCGGGGAGACCGAGCAGTACTTC.

The rearrangement links TRBV9 to TRBJ2-5; 7 nucleotides align to TRBD2. Trimming at V came to 6 bases and at J to 5 bases, leaving 13 bases not matched to a gene. The CDR3 consists of 15 residues. The germline gives CDR1 SGDLS, CDR2 YYNGEE. The CDR3 DNA is TGTGCCAGCACCGTGGGGGGAGGGCCTTCTGAGACCCAGTACTTC. This codes for CASTVGGGPSETQYF.

The chain is built from TRBV6-6 and TRBJ2-7, with TRBD1 matching 7 bases. Losses at the gene ends were 6 bases for V and 0 bases for J; bases not matched to a gene: 5. The CDR3 totals 14 residues. Germline V gene sequence: CDR1 MNHNY, CDR2 SVGAGI (reference sequence). Here the CDR3 DNA reads TGTGCCAGCAGGTGGACAGGTAGCTCCTACGAGCAGTACTTC. Translation gives CASRWTGSSYEQYF.

The rearrangement joins TRBV4-1 to TRBJ1-1; D is possibly TRBD1 (5 bases). Trimming removed 1 base at V and 6 bases at J, with 12 bases between. The CDR3 spans 14 residues. Germline V gene data show CDR1 as MGHRA and CDR2 as YSYEKL. This CDR3 reads CASSQGYEQAEAFF. In DNA form, the CDR3 reads TGCGCCAGCAGCCAAGGGTATGAACAGGCTGAAGCTTTCTTT.

The V call is TRBV5-3, the J call TRBJ1-5; 7 nucleotides line up with TRBD1. TRBV5-3 is identified as an open reading frame with a role that is uncertain. The CDR3 loop spans 16 amino acids. With V trimmed by 3 bases and J by 2 bases, 8 bases remained unmatched. CDR3 sequence reads: CARSYRGGLGNQPQHF. The CDR3 nucleotides read TGTGCCAGAAGCTACAGGGGAGGATTGGGCAATCAGCCCCAGCATTTT.

The J gene is TRBJ2-1, the V gene TRBV5-1, with a tentative D call TRBD1 (6 bases). Germline CDR1 SGHRS, CDR2 YFSETQ. The CDR3 runs to 20 residues. V lost 0 bases to trimming and J lost 0 bases, with 22 bases between them. The CDR3 here is CASSLVQGVPVRSSYNEQFF. In nucleotides, the CDR3 is TGCGCCAGCAGCTTGGTACAGGGAGTCCCCGTTCGAAGCTCCTACAATGAGCAGTTCTTC.

The V gene is TRBV7-9, the J gene TRBJ2-5; a possible D gene is TRBD1 (5 bases). Between the trimmed V and J ends, which lost 4 bases and 5 bases, there was a span of 11 bases. This CDR3 has 13 residues. Germline CDR1 SEHNR, CDR2 FQNEAQ (reference sequence). CDR3 sequence reads: CASSWGQSETQYF. CDR3 DNA: TGTGCCAGCAGCTGGGGCCAGAGTGAGACCCAGTACTTC.

The chain has TRBV5-6 and TRBJ2-7; D unclear. V dropped 3 bases and J dropped 0 bases, with 1 base sitting between them. The germline CDR1 and CDR2 sequences are SGHDT and YYEEEE. The CDR3 length is 11 residues. The DNA of the CDR3 is TGTGCCAGCAGCTACTCCTACGAGCAGTACTTC. Its protein product is CASSYSYEQYF.

The chain recombines TRBV14 with TRBJ2-5; D remains unclear. The CDR3 length is 12 residues. Trimming pared 1 base from V and 7 bases from J, leaving 7 bases between. CDR1 is SGHDN, CDR2 FVKESK, per germline. The CDR3 bases are TGTGCCAGCAGCCAAGCACCCGGGACCCAGTACTTC. Translated: CASSQAPGTQYF.

This clone turned up a few times. This sequence joins TRBV15 and TRBJ1-3, with a tentative D call TRBD1 (5 bases). Germline values: CDR1 LNHNV, CDR2 YYDKDF (reference sequence). The ends were cut back, 0 bases at V and 2 bases at J, with 8 bases in the middle. CDR3 length equals 15 residues. CDR3 in DNA: TGTGCCACCAGCAGAGATGCAGGGACTGGAAACACCATATATTTT. Translating it yields CATSRDAGTGNTIYF.